A selection of T cell receptor beta chains follows, all from one sample in a study of blood T cell repertoires in COVID-19. Produced via immunoSEQ multiplex PCR; TCRdb's table is partial and in-frame only. The top ten clones hold approximately 9.9% of a sample with 180,000 or so clones, 70% to 90% of them seen once. Sequenced input: peripheral blood. The receptors were sampled from a woman aged 55-70 years with COVID-19, enrolled during active disease. The CDR3 runs from the conserved cysteine through the conserved F or W. A D gene is named only where the DNA matches it firmly. A clone size is listed for some rows: how often the clone was seen (once, few, many), or a class if it is expanded.

d_call,clone_size,v_call,j_call,cdr3_aa,cdr3_nt
TRBD1,NA,TRBV19,TRBJ1-1,CASSIRTGVRTEAFF,TGTGCCAGTAGTATCCGGACAGGGGTAAGGACTGAAGCTTTCTTT
TRBD2,NA,TRBV24-1,TRBJ2-7,CATSERGSGYEQYF,TGTGCCACCAGTGAACGCGGGAGTGGGTACGAGCAGTACTTC
NA,NA,TRBV10-3,TRBJ1-2,CAISENSEPYGYTF,TGTGCCATCAGTGAAAATTCCGAGCCCTATGGCTACACCTTC
NA,NA,TRBV29-1,TRBJ2-1,CTIAGEQFF,TGCACCATCGCCGGTGAGCAGTTCTTC
TRBD1,NA,TRBV10-3,TRBJ2-3,CAISESTGADTQYF,TGTGCCATCAGTGAGTCGACAGGGGCAGATACGCAGTATTTT
NA,NA,TRBV4-3,TRBJ1-1,CASSQDWPAGANTEAFF,TGCGCCAGCAGCCAAGATTGGCCCGCAGGGGCTAACACTGAAGCTTTCTTT
TRBD1,NA,TRBV24-1,TRBJ2-1,CATSDLLQGTEQFF,TGTGCCACCAGTGACCTTTTACAGGGGACTGAGCAGTTCTTC
NA,NA,TRBV2,TRBJ1-5,CASSERGISNQPQHF,TGTGCCAGCAGTGAAAGGGGGATCAGCAATCAGCCCCAGCATTTT
NA,NA,TRBV30,TRBJ1-1,CAWTIGPPAGEAFF,TGTGCCTGGACAATAGGACCTCCTGCGGGTGAAGCTTTCTTT
TRBD1,NA,TRBV6-5,TRBJ2-7,CASRRKGQGNYEQYF,TGTGCCAGCAGACGTAAGGGACAGGGGAACTACGAGCAGTACTTC
TRBD1,NA,TRBV5-6,TRBJ1-2,CASSLGPGQGEMYGYTF,TGTGCCAGCAGCTTGGGGCCTGGACAGGGTGAGATGTATGGCTACACCTTC
NA,NA,TRBV18,TRBJ2-7,CASSLQVSYEQYF,TGTGCCAGCTCACTACAGGTTAGCTACGAGCAGTACTTC
TRBD2,NA,TRBV30,TRBJ2-5,CAWTGGSYQETQYF,TGTGCCTGGACCGGCGGGAGCTACCAAGAGACCCAGTACTTC
TRBD2,NA,TRBV9,TRBJ2-1,CASSVTSGTSGSSYNEQFF,TGTGCCAGCAGCGTAACTTCCGGGACTAGCGGGAGCTCCTACAATGAGCAGTTCTTC
TRBD2,few,TRBV29-1,TRBJ2-2,CSVGQGLAGGTGELFF,TGCAGCGTTGGCCAGGGACTAGCGGGAGGGACCGGGGAGCTGTTTTTT
NA,NA,TRBV27,TRBJ2-3,CASSLRGTQYF,TGTGCCAGCAGTTTAAGGGGTACGCAGTATTTT
TRBD2,NA,TRBV27,TRBJ2-1,CASSLSPASGRLGEQFF,TGTGCCAGCAGTTTATCCCCGGCTAGCGGGAGGTTGGGTGAGCAGTTCTTC
TRBD2,NA,TRBV24-1,TRBJ2-3,CATSDPSGVTDTQYF,TGTGCCACCAGTGATCCTAGCGGGGTAACAGATACGCAGTATTTT
TRBD1,NA,TRBV10-3,TRBJ2-7,CAISGGTGGYEQYF,TGTGCCATCAGTGGGGGGACAGGGGGATACGAGCAGTACTTC
NA,NA,TRBV7-9,TRBJ2-1,CASSPRRGTFGNEQFF,TGTGCCAGCAGCCCCCGCCGCGGGACGTTCGGCAATGAGCAGTTCTTC
NA,once,TRBV6-2/TRBV6-3,TRBJ2-2,CASSQPPHSPGELFF,TGTGCCAGCAGCCAACCCCCACATAGCCCCGGGGAGCTGTTTTTT
NA,NA,TRBV24-1,TRBJ2-2,CATAMGYRETGELFF,TGTGCCACCGCCATGGGATACAGGGAGACCGGGGAGCTGTTTTTT
TRBD1,NA,TRBV27,TRBJ1-2,CASTMSGQGYGYTF,TGTGCCAGCACGATGTCCGGACAGGGATATGGCTACACCTTC
NA,NA,TRBV27,TRBJ2-7,CASSPASGSSYEQYF,TGTGCCAGCAGCCCTGCCAGCGGCAGCTCCTACGAGCAGTACTTC
NA,NA,TRBV5-1,TRBJ2-3,CASSLAGPDTQYF,TGCGCCAGCAGCTTGGCCGGTCCAGATACGCAGTATTTT
NA,NA,TRBV12-3/TRBV12-4,TRBJ1-5,CASSRGNQPQHF,TGTGCCAGCAGTAGAGGGAATCAGCCCCAGCATTTT
NA,once,TRBV6-5,TRBJ2-1,CASSSTGSSYNEQFF,TGTGCCAGCAGTTCGACTGGTAGCTCCTACAATGAGCAGTTCTTC
TRBD2,NA,TRBV15,TRBJ2-1,CATSTSPRGLANNEQFF,TGTGCCACCAGCACCAGCCCGAGAGGACTAGCGAACAATGAGCAGTTCTTC
TRBD1,NA,TRBV9,TRBJ2-2,CASSLQGVTTGELFF,TGTGCCAGCAGTCTACAGGGGGTTACCACCGGGGAGCTGTTTTTT
NA,few,TRBV4-2,TRBJ2-7,CASSQELSGRSYEQYF,TGTGCCAGCAGCCAAGAGCTGTCAGGGCGCTCCTACGAGCAGTACTTC
NA,NA,TRBV5-4,TRBJ1-6,CASTLARKQGQASPLHF,TGTGCCAGCACCCTCGCCCGTAAACAGGGTCAAGCTTCACCCCTCCACTTT
TRBD2,NA,TRBV10-2,TRBJ2-1,CASSTVAGHEQFF,TGCGCCAGCAGTACCGTAGCGGGTCATGAGCAGTTCTTC
TRBD1,once,TRBV28,TRBJ2-3,CASSTPLRDRAKVSTDTQYF,TGTGCCAGCAGTACTCCTCTCCGGGACAGGGCTAAAGTTAGCACAGATACGCAGTATTTT
NA,NA,TRBV6-2/TRBV6-3,TRBJ1-5,CASSYSRGHSNQPQHF,TGTGCCAGCAGTTACTCGCGGGGCCATAGCAATCAGCCCCAGCATTTT